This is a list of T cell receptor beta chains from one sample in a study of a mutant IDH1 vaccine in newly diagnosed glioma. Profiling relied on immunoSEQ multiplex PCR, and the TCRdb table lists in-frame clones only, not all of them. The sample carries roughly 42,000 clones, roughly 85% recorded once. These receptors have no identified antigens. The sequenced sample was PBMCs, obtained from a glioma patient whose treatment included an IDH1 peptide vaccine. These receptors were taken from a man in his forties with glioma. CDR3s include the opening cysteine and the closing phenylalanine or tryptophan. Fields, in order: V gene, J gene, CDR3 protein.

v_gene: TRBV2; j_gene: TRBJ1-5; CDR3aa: CAGGNQPQHF
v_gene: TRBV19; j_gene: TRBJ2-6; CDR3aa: CASSTGYGANVLTF
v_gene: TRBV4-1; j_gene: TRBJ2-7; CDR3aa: CASSLSGSGEQYF
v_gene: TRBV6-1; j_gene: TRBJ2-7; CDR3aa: CASSEIWGVGEQYF
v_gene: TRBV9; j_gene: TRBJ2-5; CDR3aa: CASSVAAGGPGGETQYF
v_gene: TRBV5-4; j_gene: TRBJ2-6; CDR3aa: CATRTAGANVLTF
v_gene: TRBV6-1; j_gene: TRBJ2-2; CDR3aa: CASTVGNTGELFF
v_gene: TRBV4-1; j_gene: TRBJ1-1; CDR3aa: CASSQTGGAWNTEAFF
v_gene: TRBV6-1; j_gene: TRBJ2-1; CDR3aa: CASSVVRIDEQFF
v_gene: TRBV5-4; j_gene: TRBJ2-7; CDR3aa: CASSNESYYEQYF
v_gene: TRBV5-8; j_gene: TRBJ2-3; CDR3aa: CASRTRDRTTDTQYF
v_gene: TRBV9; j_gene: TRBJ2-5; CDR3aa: CASSVESQGETQYF
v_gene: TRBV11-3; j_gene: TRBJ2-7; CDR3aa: CASSLKTESYEQYF
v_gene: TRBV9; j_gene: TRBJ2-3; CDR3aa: CASSPPSREETDTQYF
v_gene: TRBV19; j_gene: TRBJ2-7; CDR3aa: CASSAPGQNLYEQYF
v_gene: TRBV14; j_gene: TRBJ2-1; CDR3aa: CASSHQGLAGEDEQFF
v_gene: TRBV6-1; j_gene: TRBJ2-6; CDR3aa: CASSALSSGANVLTF
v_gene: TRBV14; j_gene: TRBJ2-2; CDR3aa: CASSQRYGTLNTGELFF